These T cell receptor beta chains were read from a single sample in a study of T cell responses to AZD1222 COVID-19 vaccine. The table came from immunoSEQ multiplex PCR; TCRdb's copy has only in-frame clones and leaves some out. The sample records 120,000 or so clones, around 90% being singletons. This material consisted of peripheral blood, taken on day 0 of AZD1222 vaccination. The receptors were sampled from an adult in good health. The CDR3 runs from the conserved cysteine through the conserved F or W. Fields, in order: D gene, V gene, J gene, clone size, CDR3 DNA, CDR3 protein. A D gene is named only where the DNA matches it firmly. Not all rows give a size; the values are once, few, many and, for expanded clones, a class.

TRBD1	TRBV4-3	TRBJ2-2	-	TGCGCCAGCAGCCAAGCTATATGGCAGGGGGACACCGGGGAGCTGTTTTTT	CASSQAIWQGDTGELFF
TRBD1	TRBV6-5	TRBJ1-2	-	TGTGCCAGCAGTTACGGACAGGGGGCGCAGGGCTACACCTTC	CASSYGQGAQGYTF
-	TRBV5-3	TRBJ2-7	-	TGTGCCAGAAGCTTGAACGCGCCAGGGGCAATCCACGAGCAGTACTTC	CARSLNAPGAIHEQYF
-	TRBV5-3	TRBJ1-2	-	TGTGCCAGAAGCTTCGGGCCTCGAAGCTGTGGCTACACCTTC	CARSFGPRSCGYTF
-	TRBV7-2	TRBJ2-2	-	TGTGCCAGCAGCCAAATCCGGACAAACACCGGGGAGCTGTTTTTT	CASSQIRTNTGELFF
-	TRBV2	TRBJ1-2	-	TGTGCCAGCAGCAGGGATAACTATGGCTACACCTTC	CASSRDNYGYTF
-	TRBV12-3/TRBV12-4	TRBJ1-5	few	TGTGCCAGCAGTTTAGTAATTAGCGGCCCCCAGCATTTT	CASSLVISGPQHF
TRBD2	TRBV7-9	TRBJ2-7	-	TGTGCCAGCAGCTTAGGACTATCCCAGGGGACTAGCGAGCAGTACTTC	CASSLGLSQGTSEQYF
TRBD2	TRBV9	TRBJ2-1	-	TGTGCCAGCAGCGCCCTAGGGACTAGCGGGCTCAATGAGCAGTTCTTC	CASSALGTSGLNEQFF
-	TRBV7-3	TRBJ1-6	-	TGTGCCAGCAGCTCAAGGTTGGAGAATTCACCCCTCCACTTT	CASSSRLENSPLHF
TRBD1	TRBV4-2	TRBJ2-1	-	TGTGCCAGCAGCCAATCGAGGGACAGGGGGTCCTACAATGAGCAGTTCTTC	CASSQSRDRGSYNEQFF
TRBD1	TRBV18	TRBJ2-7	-	TGTGCCAGCTCACCATCGAGGACAGGGGTTTCTCACGAGCAGTACTTC	CASSPSRTGVSHEQYF
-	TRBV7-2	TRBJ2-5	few	TGTGCCAGCAGCCCCTCGGGGAGGAGGGGTAAAGAGACCCAGTACTTC	CASSPSGRRGKETQYF
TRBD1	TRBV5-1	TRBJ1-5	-	TGCGCCAGCAGTCCGGGACAGGGGGATCAGCCCCAGCATTTT	CASSPGQGDQPQHF
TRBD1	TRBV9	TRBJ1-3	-	TGTGCCAGCAGCGTAGGACAGGGGAGAGGAAACACCATATATTTT	CASSVGQGRGNTIYF
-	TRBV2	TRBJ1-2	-	TGTGCCAGCAGTGCCCAGGGGTGGAACTATGGCTACACCTTC	CASSAQGWNYGYTF
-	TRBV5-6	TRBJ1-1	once	TGTGCCAGCAGCTTGACAGGGAACACTGAAGCTTTCTTT	CASSLTGNTEAFF
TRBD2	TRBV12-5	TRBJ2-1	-	TGTGCTAGTGGTTTGGTACTTCTAGCGGGAGTTACCAGTTACAATGAGCAGTTCTTC	CASGLVLLAGVTSYNEQFF
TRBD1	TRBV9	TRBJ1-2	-	TGTGCCAGCAGCCCCCTAGGGACAGCTGGTGGCTACACCTTC	CASSPLGTAGGYTF
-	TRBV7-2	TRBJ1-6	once	TGTGCCAGCTCCCCCTATAATTCACCCCTCCACTTT	CASSPYNSPLHF
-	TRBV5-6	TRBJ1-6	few	TGTGCCAGCAGCTTGGCCTTGGGTCGCGATTCACCCCTCCACTTT	CASSLALGRDSPLHF
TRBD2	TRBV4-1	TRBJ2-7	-	TGCGCCAGCAGCCACACCCTCGAGCGGGGAACCTACGAGCAGTACTTC	CASSHTLERGTYEQYF
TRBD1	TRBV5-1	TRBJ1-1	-	TGCGCCAGCAGTCGACAGGGGGCGAACACTGAAGCTTTCTTT	CASSRQGANTEAFF
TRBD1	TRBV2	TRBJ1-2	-	TGTGCCAGCATCAGGGGGTCTGGTGGCTACACCTTC	CASIRGSGGYTF
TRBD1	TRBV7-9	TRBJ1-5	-	TGTGCCAGCAGCCCACCGGGACAGGAAACTAATCAGCCCCAGCATTTT	CASSPPGQETNQPQHF